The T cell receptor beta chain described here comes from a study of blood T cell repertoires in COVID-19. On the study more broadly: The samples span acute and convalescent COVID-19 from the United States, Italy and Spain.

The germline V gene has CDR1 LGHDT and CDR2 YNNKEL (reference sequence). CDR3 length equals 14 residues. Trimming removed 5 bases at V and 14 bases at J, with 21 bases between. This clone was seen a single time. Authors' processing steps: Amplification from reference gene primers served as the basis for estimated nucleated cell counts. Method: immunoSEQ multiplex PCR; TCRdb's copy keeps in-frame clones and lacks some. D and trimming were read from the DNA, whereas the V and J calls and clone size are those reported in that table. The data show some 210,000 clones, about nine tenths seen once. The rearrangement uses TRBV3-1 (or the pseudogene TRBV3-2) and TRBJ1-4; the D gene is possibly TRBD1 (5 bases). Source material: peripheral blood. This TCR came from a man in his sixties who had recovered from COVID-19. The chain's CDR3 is CASSSGLPTEGLFF. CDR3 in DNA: TGTGCCAGCAGCTCGGGACTCCCGACCGAGGGGCTGTTTTTT.